This T cell receptor (beta chain) emerged from a study of blood T cell repertoires in COVID-19. The V and J ends lost 5 bases and 6 bases, in that order; junction bases with no gene match: 5. Germline CDR1 and CDR2: LNHDA and SQIVND (reference sequence). The CDR3 has 13 amino acids. Only in-frame clones appear in the TCRdb table, and some are missing; sequencing was by immunoSEQ multiplex PCR. The data contain roughly 220,000 clones, 84% of them singletons. V is TRBV19 and J is TRBJ1-2; TRBD1 matches 8 bases. This receptor was obtained from a woman between 35 and 50 years old who had recovered from COVID-19. The specimen was PBMCs or T cells enriched from blood (not recorded which). CDR3 loop: CASSDTGGDGYTF. For the CDR3, the DNA is TGTGCCAGTAGTGACACAGGGGGGGATGGCTACACCTTC.